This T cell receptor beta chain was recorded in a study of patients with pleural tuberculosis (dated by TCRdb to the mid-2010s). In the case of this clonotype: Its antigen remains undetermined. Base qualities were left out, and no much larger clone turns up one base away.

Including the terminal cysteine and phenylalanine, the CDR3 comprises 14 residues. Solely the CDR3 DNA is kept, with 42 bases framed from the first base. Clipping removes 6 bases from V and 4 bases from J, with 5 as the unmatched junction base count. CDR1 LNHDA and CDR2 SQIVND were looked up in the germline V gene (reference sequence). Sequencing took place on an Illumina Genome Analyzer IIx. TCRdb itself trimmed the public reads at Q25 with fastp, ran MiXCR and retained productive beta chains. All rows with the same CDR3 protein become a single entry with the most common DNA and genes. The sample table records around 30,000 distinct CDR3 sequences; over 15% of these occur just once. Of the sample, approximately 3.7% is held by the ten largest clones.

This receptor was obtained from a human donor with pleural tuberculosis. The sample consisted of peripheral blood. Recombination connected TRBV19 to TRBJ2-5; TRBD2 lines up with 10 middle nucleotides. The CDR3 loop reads CASSQAGGRETQYF. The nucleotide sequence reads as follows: TGTGCCAGTAGCCAAGCGGGAGGGAGAGAGACCCAGTACTTC.